The present TCR beta chain was sequenced within a study of blood T cell repertoires in COVID-19. Across the whole study: Samples of COVID-19 (acute and convalescent) were obtained from the United States, Italy and Spain.

This clone was counted only a few times. Symptom resolution, clearance, or two negative PCRs marked donors in Cohort 3 as recovered. Here immunoSEQ multiplex PCR was the method, and the copy in TCRdb shows in-frame clones only, minus some. Among 150,000 to 250,000 clones listed, around 82% were seen once. This CDR3 spans 15 amino acids. Unmatched junction bases numbered 5, after V lost 1 base and J lost 3 bases. The germline V gene has CDR1 SGHAT and CDR2 FQDESV (reference sequence). Sequencing used PBMCs or T cells enriched from blood (not recorded which). This sequence was found in a man in his forties or fifties who had recovered from COVID-19. The V call is TRBV11-1, the J call TRBJ2-7; 8 positions agree with TRBD1. This chain's CDR3 is CASSLGQGLGYEQYV. The CDR3 bases are TGTGCCAGCAGCTTAGGACAGGGGCTTGGCTACGAGCAGTACGTC.